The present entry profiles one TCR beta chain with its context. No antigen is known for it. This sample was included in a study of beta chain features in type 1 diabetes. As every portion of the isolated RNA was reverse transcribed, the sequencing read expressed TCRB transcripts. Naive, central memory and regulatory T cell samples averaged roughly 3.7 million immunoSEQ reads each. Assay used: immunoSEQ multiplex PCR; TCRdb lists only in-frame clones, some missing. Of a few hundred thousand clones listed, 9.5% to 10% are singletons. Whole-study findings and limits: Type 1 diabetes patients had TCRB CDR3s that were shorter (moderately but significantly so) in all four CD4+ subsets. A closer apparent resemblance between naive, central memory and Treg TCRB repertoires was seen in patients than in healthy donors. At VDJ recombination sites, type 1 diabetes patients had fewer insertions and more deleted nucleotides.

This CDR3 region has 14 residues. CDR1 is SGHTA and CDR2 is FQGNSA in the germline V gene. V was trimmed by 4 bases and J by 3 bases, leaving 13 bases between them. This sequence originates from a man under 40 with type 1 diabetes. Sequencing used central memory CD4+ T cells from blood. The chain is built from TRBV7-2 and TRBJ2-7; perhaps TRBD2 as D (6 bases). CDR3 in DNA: TGTGCCAGCAGCTCGGGACTGGGTTACTACGAGCAGTACTTC. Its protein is CASSSGLGYYEQYF.